This TCR beta chain was found in a study of OX40 agonist ivuxolimab in advanced cancers. Whole-study context: Ivuxolimab, which is an agonistic anti-OX40 (CD134) antibody, was administered to the patients. Past anti-PD-1, anti-PD-L1 or anti-CTLA-4 therapy was accepted, and 30% to 50% had received some.

Study-level findings and limits: On average, CD8+ T cells showed a greater number of expanded clones than CD4+. Both CD4+ and CD8+ T cell populations in blood had undergone clonal expansion by week 6 at 0.1 to 3.0 mg/kg.

Concerning this clone itself: What it binds is not known.

V dropped 6 bases and J dropped 4 bases, with 12 bases sitting between them. The CDR3 has 13 residues. Germline-derived CDR1 and CDR2 are MNHEY and SMNVEV (reference sequence). TCRdb keeps only in-frame clones here, not all; method: immunoSEQ multiplex PCR. The sample consists of 60,000 to 85,000 clones, around 83% of them appearing once. The V call is TRBV27, the J call TRBJ1-1; possible D gene TRBD1, 5 bases. This clonotype was sampled from an adult with an advanced solid tumor such as melanoma, head and neck, liver or kidney cancer. The source was CD4+ or CD8+ T cells sorted from blood, collected in a trial of the OX40 agonist ivuxolimab. The CDR3 loop reads CASSSRGITEAFF. Here the CDR3 DNA reads TGTGCCAGCAGCTCCCGGGGGATCACTGAAGCTTTCTTT.